The 21 T cell receptor beta chains presented below share a single source sample, sequenced in a study of memory CD4+ T cells and cytomegalovirus serostatus. Some clones are missing from TCRdb's copy, which holds only in-frame ones; the method was immunoSEQ multiplex PCR. The sample consists of 45,000 or so clones, about four fifths of them appearing once. The sort gate was single viable CD3+CD4+CD8-CD45RO+ cells for memory CD4+ T cells. The material sequenced was memory CD4+ T cells from blood. All receptors derive from an adult in good health and CMV-seronegative.

The chain joins TRBV2 to TRBJ2-3; D gene ambiguous. This CDR3 region has 12 residues. Between the trimmed V and J ends, which lost 8 bases and 2 bases, there was a span of 8 bases. The germline CDR1 and CDR2 sequences are SNHLY and FYNNEI. Written as DNA, the CDR3 is TGTGCCAGCGAAGCTAACACAGATACGCAGTATTTT. Translating it yields CASEANTDTQYF.

The chain joins TRBV19 to TRBJ1-5, with TRBD1 as a possible D gene (6 bases). The CDR3 totals 12 residues. Germline CDR1 reads LNHDA; CDR2 reads SQIVND (reference sequence). Trimming took 3 bases from V and 10 from J, leaving 10 bases between them. The CDR3 sequence: CASSIVQGPQHF. For the CDR3, the DNA is TGTGCCAGTAGTATCGTACAGGGTCCCCAGCATTTT.

The chain joins TRBV6-5 to TRBJ1-6, with D possibly TRBD1 on 5 matching bases. The V gene's germline CDR1 is MNHEY and CDR2 SVGAGI. V lost 6 bases and J 6 bases, leaving 12 bases between the germline ends. CDR3 size: 14 residues. The DNA of the CDR3 is TGTGCCAGCAGACTGGGGGGGGGTAATTCACCCCTCCACTTT. Translation: CASRLGGGNSPLHF.

The V and J genes are TRBV11-1 and TRBJ1-6, with D perhaps TRBD1 (5 bases). The length of the CDR3 is 15 residues. The V end was cut by 3 bases, the J end by 10 bases, with 16 bases between. CDR1 and CDR2 from the germline V gene are SGHAT and FQDESV (reference sequence). CDR3 coding DNA: TGTGCCAGCAGCTTCGGCAGGTCGAGGGGATCACCCCTCCACTTT. It codes for CASSFGRSRGSPLHF.

V usage is TRBV25-1 and J usage is TRBJ2-5; perhaps TRBD1 as D (5 bases). The CDR3 has 15 amino acids. In germline, CDR1 is MGHDK, CDR2 SYGVNS. V was clipped by 3 bases and J by 3 bases, with 14 bases between them. In DNA form, the CDR3 reads TGTGCCAGCAGTGACTTGGCAGGGTTCGAAGAGACCCAGTACTTC. As protein: CASSDLAGFEETQYF.

J is TRBJ2-1 and V is TRBV2, with 16 bases that match TRBD2. The CDR3 loop spans 16 amino acids. Germline CDR1 reads SNHLY; CDR2 reads FYNNEI. V shed 6 bases, J shed 8 bases, and the junction held 7 bases outside the gene matches. CDR3 bases: TGTGCCAGCAGGAAGGGGACTAGCGGGAGGGCCGATGAGCAGTTCTTC. This translates into CASRKGTSGRADEQFF.

V usage is TRBV4-2 and J usage is TRBJ2-2; TRBD2 matches at 13 bases. Unmatched junction bases numbered 16, after V lost 6 bases and J lost 6 bases. Looked up from germline, CDR1 is LGHNA and CDR2 is YNFKEQ. This CDR3 is built from 19 residues. CDR3 region: CASRSQGGLAGVRAGELFF. CDR3 DNA: TGTGCCAGCAGATCCCAAGGAGGACTAGCGGGAGTTCGGGCCGGGGAGCTGTTTTTT.

This chain links TRBV4-2 with TRBJ2-1, with no clear D. Deletions cut 0 bases from V and 6 bases from J, with 12 bases between. The CDR3 sequence is 15 residues long. Per the germline V gene, CDR1 is LGHNA and CDR2 is YNFKEQ. The CDR3 DNA reads as TGTGCCAGCAGCCAAGACCGCGGCATCTCCAATGAGCAGTTCTTC. Translation gives CASSQDRGISNEQFF.

V gene TRBV19 combines with J gene TRBJ1-1; no definite D call. V dropped 6 bases and J dropped 1 base, with 18 bases sitting between them. CDR1 LNHDA and CDR2 SQIVND come from the germline V gene (reference sequence). CDR3 length: 16 residues. CDR3 in amino acids: CASSDPGGPRNTEAFF. DNA for the CDR3: TGTGCCAGTAGCGACCCAGGTGGCCCCAGGAACACTGAAGCTTTCTTT.

CDR3 protein: CASSSGTGINTIYF. The CDR3 DNA follows: TGTGCCAGCAGCTCCGGGACAGGGATAAACACCATATATTTT. The rearrangement links TRBV7-2 to TRBJ1-3; TRBD1 aligns across 9 bases. CDR1 SGHTA and CDR2 FQGNSA come from the germline V gene. Trimming cost V 4 bases and J 6 bases; bases outside gene matches: 4. This CDR3 comprises 14 residues.

This clone was recorded a few times. The chain uses TRBV10-3 and TRBJ1-1; D perhaps matches TRBD1 (6 bases). The germline V and J ends were trimmed by 0 bases and 6 bases, with 11 bases remaining between them. Per the germline V gene, CDR1 is ENHRY and CDR2 is SYGVKD. The CDR3 runs to 14 residues. CDR3 loop: CAISESGARAEAFF. CDR3 DNA: TGTGCCATCAGTGAGTCGGGGGCAAGGGCTGAAGCTTTCTTT.

The rearrangement uses TRBV9 and TRBJ2-1; D is perhaps TRBD2 (5 bases). The ends were cut back, 4 bases at V and 7 bases at J, with 15 bases in the middle. Looked up from germline, CDR1 is SGDLS and CDR2 is YYNGEE. The CDR3 runs 14 residues. The CDR3 DNA sequence: TGTGCCAGCAGCCCCACTAGTTGGGGTAATGAGCAGTTCTTC. Its protein product is CASSPTSWGNEQFF.

This chain connects TRBV7-2 to TRBJ2-5; a weak D match, TRBD1 (6 bases). V was clipped by 4 bases and J by 3 bases, with 12 bases between them. Germline-derived CDR1 and CDR2 are SGHTA and FQGNSA. The CDR3 sequence is 14 residues long. This chain's CDR3 is CASSYHGQKETQYF. For the CDR3, the DNA is TGTGCCAGCAGCTACCACGGACAGAAAGAGACCCAGTACTTC.

The chain is built from TRBV20-1 and TRBJ2-3; D call uncertain. Germline V CDR1 and CDR2: DFQATT, SNEGSKA (reference sequence). Deletions cut 4 bases from V and 5 bases from J, with 7 bases between. This CDR3 comprises 11 residues. CDR3 region: CSANVGDTQYF. The DNA of the CDR3 is TGCAGTGCTAACGTAGGAGATACGCAGTATTTT.

This sequence joins TRBV6-5 and TRBJ1-4, with TRBD1 identical over 7 bases. The CDR3 covers 12 residues. J gave up 7 bases and V 7 bases, and 3 bases lay outside the gene matches. Germline V CDR1 and CDR2: MNHEY, SVGAGI. Here the CDR3 reads CASTAGGEKLFF. The DNA for the CDR3 is TGTGCCAGCACCGCAGGGGGTGAAAAACTGTTTTTT.

In the case of this clone: Other DNA sequences in this specimen translate into the identical CDR3. This sequence joins TRBV6-5 and TRBJ2-5; TRBD2 aligns across 9 bases. This CDR3 contains 13 residues. Germline-derived CDR1 and CDR2 are MNHEY and SVGAGI. J was trimmed by 5 bases and V by 4 bases; bases with no gene match: 2. This CDR3 is CASSSAGGETQYF. The CDR3 DNA is TGTGCCAGCAGTTCCGCGGGAGGGGAGACCCAGTACTTC.

This clone was seen a handful of times. This chain joins TRBV5-1 and TRBJ2-5; a possible D gene is TRBD1 (5 bases). The CDR3 length is 12 residues. The germline V gene encodes CDR1 SGHRS and CDR2 YFSETQ. Trimming stripped 0 bases from V and 5 bases from J, with 5 bases between. Here the CDR3 DNA reads TGCGCCAGCAGCTTGGACAGGGAGACCCAGTACTTC. It is translated as CASSLDRETQYF.

The chain combines TRBV9 with TRBJ1-5, with D tentatively TRBD1 (6 bases). V was trimmed by 0 bases and J by 4 bases, leaving 11 bases between them. There are 15 residues in the CDR3. Per the germline V gene, CDR1 is SGDLS and CDR2 is YYNGEE. CDR3 region: CASSVGTGKNQPQHF. The CDR3 nucleotides are TGTGCCAGCAGCGTAGGAACAGGGAAAAATCAGCCCCAGCATTTT.

The V call is TRBV7-2, the J call TRBJ1-5, with D tentatively TRBD1 (5 bases). The V end was cut by 2 bases, the J end by 0 bases, with 14 bases between. This CDR3 spans 17 amino acids. CDR1 and CDR2 (germline): SGHTA, FQGNSA. The CDR3, as DNA: TGTGCCAGCAGCTTACAGGGAGGGGCCTATAGCAATCAGCCCCAGCATTTT. It translates to CASSLQGGAYSNQPQHF.

The chain carries TRBV18 and TRBJ2-7; no clear D. In germline, CDR1 is KGHSH, CDR2 LQKENI. Trimming removed 2 bases at V and 5 bases at J, with 13 bases between. The CDR3 has 14 amino acids. This chain's CDR3 is CASSPRNRRDEQYF. As DNA, the CDR3 is TGTGCCAGCTCACCAAGGAATAGGCGCGACGAGCAGTACTTC.

The genes are TRBV18 and TRBJ1-1, with TRBD1 as a possible D gene (6 bases). Trimming cost V 3 bases and J 7 bases, with 9 bases left between them. CDR1 and CDR2 (germline): KGHSH, LQKENI. CDR3 length: 12 amino acids. Here the CDR3 reads CASSPNRDEAFF. DNA for the CDR3: TGTGCCAGCTCACCCAACAGGGATGAAGCTTTCTTT.